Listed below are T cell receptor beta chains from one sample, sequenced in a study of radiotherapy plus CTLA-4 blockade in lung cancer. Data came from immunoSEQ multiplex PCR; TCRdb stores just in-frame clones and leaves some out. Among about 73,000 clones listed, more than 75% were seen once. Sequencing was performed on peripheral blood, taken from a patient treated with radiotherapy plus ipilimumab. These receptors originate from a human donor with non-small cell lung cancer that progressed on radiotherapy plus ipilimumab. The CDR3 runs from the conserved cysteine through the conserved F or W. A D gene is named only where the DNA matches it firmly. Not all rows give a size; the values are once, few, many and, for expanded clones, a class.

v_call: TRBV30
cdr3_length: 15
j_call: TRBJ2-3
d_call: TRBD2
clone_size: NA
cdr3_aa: CAWSRGAGSTDTQYF
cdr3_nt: TGTGCCTGGAGTCGGGGAGCGGGGAGCACAGATACGCAGTATTTT

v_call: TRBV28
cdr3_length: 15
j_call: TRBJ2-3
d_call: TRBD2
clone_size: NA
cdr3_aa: CASSLVAGGVDTQYF
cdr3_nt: TGTGCCAGCAGTTTAGTTGCGGGAGGGGTAGATACGCAGTATTTT

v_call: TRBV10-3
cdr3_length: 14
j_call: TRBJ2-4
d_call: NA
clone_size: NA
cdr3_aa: CAISETGTKNIQYF
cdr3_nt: TGTGCCATCAGTGAAACAGGGACCAAAAACATTCAGTACTTC

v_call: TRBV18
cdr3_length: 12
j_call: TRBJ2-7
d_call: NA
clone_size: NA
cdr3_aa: CASSSSSYEQYF
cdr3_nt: TGTGCCAGCTCATCAAGCTCCTACGAGCAGTACTTC

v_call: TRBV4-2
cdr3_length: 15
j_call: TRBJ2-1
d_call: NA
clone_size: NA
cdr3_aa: CASSQEGDRYNEQFF
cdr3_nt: TGTGCCAGCAGCCAAGAAGGCGACAGATACAATGAGCAGTTCTTC

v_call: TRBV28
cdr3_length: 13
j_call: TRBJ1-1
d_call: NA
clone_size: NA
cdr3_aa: CASTGVLNTEAFF
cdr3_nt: TGTGCCAGCACCGGGGTCCTGAACACTGAAGCTTTCTTT

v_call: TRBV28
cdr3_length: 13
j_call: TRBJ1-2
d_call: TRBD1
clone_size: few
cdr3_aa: CASSLRQGGGYTF
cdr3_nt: TGTGCCAGCAGTCTTCGACAGGGGGGCGGCTACACCTTC

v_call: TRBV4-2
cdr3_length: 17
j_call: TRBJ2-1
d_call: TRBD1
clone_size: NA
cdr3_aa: CASSQEGQGSSYNEQFF
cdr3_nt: TGTGCCAGCAGCCAAGAGGGACAGGGGAGCTCCTACAATGAGCAGTTCTTC

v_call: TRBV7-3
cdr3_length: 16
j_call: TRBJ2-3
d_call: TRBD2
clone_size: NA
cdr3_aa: CASSLGTSGSADTQYF
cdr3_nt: TGTGCCAGCAGCCTCGGGACTAGCGGGAGTGCAGATACGCAGTATTTT

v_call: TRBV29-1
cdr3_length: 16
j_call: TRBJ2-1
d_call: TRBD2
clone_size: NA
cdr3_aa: CSVEGASGIMYNEQFF
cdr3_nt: TGCAGCGTTGAAGGGGCTAGCGGGATAATGTACAATGAGCAGTTCTTC

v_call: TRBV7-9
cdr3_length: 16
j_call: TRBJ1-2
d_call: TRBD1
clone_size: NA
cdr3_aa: CASSRSTGGVIYGYTF
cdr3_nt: TGTGCCAGCAGCCGCTCGACAGGGGGCGTCATTTATGGCTACACCTTC

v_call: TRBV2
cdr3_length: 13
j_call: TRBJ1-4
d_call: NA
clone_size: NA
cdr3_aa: CASIWGTNEKLFF
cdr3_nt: TGTGCCAGCATATGGGGGACTAATGAAAAACTGTTTTTT

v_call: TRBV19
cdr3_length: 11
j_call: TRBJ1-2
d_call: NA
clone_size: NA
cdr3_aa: CASISRDGYTF
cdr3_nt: TGTGCCAGTATAAGTAGGGATGGCTACACCTTC

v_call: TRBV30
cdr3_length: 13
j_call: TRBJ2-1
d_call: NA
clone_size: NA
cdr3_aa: CAWSGGWGHEQFF
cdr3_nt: TGTGCCTGGAGTGGGGGCTGGGGACATGAGCAGTTCTTC

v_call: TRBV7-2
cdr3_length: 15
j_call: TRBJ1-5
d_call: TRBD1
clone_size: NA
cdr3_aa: CASSLTGAVNQPQHF
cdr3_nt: TGTGCCAGCAGCTTGACAGGGGCAGTTAATCAGCCCCAGCATTTT

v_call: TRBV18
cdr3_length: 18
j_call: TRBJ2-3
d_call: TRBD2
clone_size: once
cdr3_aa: CASSPLARASGSPDTQYF
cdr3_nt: TGTGCCAGCTCACCACTAGCCCGGGCTAGCGGGAGTCCAGATACGCAGTATTTT

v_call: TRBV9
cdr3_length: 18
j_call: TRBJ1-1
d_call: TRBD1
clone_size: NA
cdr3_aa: CASSVRPGTGVMDTEAFF
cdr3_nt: TGTGCCAGCAGCGTACGTCCCGGGACAGGGGTAATGGACACTGAAGCTTTCTTT

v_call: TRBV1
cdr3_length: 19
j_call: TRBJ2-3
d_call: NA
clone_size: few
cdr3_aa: CTSSQDRGTGGNFTDTQYF
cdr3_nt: TGCACCAGCAGCCAAGATCGAGGGACAGGGGGCAATTTCACAGATACGCAGTATTTT

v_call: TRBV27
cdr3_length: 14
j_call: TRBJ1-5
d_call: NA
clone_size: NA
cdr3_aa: CASSLKAVNQPQHF
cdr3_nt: TGTGCCAGCAGTTTAAAGGCAGTCAATCAGCCCCAGCATTTT

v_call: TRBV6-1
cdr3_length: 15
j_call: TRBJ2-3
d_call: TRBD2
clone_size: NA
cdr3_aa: CASSPLAGRTDTQYF
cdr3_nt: TGTGCCAGCAGTCCGTTAGCGGGACGAACAGATACGCAGTATTTT

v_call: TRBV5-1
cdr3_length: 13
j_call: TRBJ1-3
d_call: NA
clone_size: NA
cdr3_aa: CASSQGTRDTIYF
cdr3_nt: TGCGCCAGCAGCCAGGGGACGAGGGACACCATATATTTT

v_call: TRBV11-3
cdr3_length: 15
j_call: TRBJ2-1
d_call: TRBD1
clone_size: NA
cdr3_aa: CASSPRTGGFGEQFF
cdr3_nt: TGTGCCAGCAGCCCGAGGACAGGGGGCTTTGGTGAGCAGTTCTTC

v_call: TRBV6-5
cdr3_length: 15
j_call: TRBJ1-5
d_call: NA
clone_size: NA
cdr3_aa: CASSYSSRGDQPQHF
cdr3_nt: TGTGCCAGCAGTTACTCGTCAAGAGGGGATCAGCCCCAGCATTTT

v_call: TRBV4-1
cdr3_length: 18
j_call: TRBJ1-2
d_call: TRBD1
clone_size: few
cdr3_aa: CASSQEGDRDSLRYGYTF
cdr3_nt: TGCGCCAGCAGCCAAGAGGGGGACAGGGATTCTCTAAGATATGGCTACACCTTC

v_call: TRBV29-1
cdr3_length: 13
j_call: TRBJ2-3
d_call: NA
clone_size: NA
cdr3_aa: CSVGRTITDTQYF
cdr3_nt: TGCAGCGTTGGGCGGACGATCACAGATACGCAGTATTTT

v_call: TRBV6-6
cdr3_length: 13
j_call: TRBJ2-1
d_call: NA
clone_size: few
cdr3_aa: CASSYDTYNEQFF
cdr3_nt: TGTGCCAGCAGTTACGACACCTACAATGAGCAGTTCTTC

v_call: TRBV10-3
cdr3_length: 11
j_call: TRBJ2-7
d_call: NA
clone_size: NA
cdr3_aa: CAISGGYEQYF
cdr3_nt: TGTGCCATCAGTGGAGGTTACGAGCAGTACTTC

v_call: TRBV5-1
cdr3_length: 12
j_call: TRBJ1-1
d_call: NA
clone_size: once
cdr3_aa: CASSLTGTEAFF
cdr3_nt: TGCGCCAGCAGCCTGACGGGCACTGAAGCTTTCTTT

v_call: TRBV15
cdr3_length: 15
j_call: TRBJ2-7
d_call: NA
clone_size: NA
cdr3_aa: CATSRVGARSYEQYF
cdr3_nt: TGTGCCACCAGCAGAGTGGGGGCCCGTTCCTACGAGCAGTACTTC

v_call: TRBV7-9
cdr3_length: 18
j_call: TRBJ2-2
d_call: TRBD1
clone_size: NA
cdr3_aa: CASSFPTRQGANTGELFF
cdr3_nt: TGTGCCAGCTCCTTCCCGACAAGACAGGGGGCGAACACCGGGGAGCTGTTTTTT

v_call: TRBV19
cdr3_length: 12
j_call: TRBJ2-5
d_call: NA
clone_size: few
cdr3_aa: CASSPVGETQYF
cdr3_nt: TGTGCCAGTAGTCCAGTCGGGGAGACCCAGTACTTC

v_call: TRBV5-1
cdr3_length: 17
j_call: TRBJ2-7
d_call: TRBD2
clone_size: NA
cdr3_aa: CASSLAGLAGLSYEQYF
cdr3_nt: TGCGCCAGCAGCTTGGCCGGCCTAGCGGGGCTCTCCTACGAGCAGTACTTC

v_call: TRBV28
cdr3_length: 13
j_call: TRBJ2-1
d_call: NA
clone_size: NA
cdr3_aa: CASSPRGNSEQFF
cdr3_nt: TGTGCCAGCAGCCCCCGGGGGAATAGTGAGCAGTTCTTC

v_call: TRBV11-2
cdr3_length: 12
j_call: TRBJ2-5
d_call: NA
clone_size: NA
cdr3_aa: CASSLARETQYF
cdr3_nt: TGTGCCAGCAGCTTGGCTAGGGAGACCCAGTACTTC

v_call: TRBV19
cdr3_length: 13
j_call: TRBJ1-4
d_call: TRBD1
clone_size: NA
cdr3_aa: CARSDRGNEKLFF
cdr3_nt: TGTGCCAGATCCGACAGGGGTAATGAAAAACTGTTTTTT

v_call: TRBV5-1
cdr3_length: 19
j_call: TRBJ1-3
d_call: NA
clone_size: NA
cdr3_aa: CASSATPGGGPSSGNTIYF
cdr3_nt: TGCGCCAGCAGCGCGACCCCCGGCGGGGGCCCCAGCTCTGGAAACACCATATATTTT

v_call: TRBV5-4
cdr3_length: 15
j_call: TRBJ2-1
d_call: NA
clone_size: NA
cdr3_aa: CASSLSAEYDNEQFF
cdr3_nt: TGTGCCAGCAGCTTATCAGCGGAGTATGACAATGAGCAGTTCTTC

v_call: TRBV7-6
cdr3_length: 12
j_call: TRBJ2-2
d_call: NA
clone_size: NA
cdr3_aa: CASRSGTGELFF
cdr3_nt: TGTGCCAGCAGAAGTGGTACCGGGGAGCTGTTTTTT

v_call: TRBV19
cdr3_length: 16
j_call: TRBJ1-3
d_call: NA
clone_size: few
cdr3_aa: CASSGRTPDSGNTIYF
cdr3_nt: TGTGCCAGTAGTGGCAGGACACCAGACTCTGGAAACACCATATATTTT

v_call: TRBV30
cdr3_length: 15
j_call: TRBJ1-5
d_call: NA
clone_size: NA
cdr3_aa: CAWTPRGGGNQPQHF
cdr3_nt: TGTGCCTGGACCCCGAGGGGGGGCGGCAATCAGCCCCAGCATTTT

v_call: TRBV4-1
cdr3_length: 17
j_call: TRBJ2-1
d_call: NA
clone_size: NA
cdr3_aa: CASSQETGLSSYNEQFF
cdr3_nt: TGCGCCAGCAGCCAGGAGACAGGCCTTAGCTCCTACAATGAGCAGTTCTTC

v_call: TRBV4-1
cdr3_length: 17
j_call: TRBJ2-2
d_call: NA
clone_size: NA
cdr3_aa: CASSQDRGRGITGELFF
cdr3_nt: TGCGCCAGCAGCCAAGATAGAGGACGTGGAATCACCGGGGAGCTGTTTTTT

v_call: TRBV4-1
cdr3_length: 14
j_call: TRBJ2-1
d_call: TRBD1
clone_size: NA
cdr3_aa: CASSQVDRGNEQFF
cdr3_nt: TGCGCCAGCAGCCAAGTGGACAGGGGGAATGAGCAGTTCTTC

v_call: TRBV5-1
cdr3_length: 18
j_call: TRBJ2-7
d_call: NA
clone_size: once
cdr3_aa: CASSMGVRGGRSSYEQYF
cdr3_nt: TGCGCCAGCAGTATGGGGGTGCGGGGAGGAAGGAGCTCCTACGAGCAGTACTTC

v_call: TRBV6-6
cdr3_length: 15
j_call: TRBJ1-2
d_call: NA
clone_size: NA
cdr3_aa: CASSYVLGSHYGYTF
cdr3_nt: TGTGCCAGCAGTTACGTTTTAGGGAGCCACTATGGCTACACCTTC

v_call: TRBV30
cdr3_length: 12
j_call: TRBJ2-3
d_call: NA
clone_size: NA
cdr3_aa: CAWAASTDTQYF
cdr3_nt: TGTGCCTGGGCCGCGAGCACAGATACGCAGTATTTT

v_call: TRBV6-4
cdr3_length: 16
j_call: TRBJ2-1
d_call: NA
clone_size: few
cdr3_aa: CASSVYFGSSYNEQFF
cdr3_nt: TGTGCCAGCAGTGTTTATTTCGGGAGCTCCTACAATGAGCAGTTCTTC

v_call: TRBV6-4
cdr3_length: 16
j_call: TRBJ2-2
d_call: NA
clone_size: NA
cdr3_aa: CASSENMEGNTGELFF
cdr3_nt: TGTGCCAGCAGTGAAAACATGGAGGGAAACACCGGGGAGCTGTTTTTT

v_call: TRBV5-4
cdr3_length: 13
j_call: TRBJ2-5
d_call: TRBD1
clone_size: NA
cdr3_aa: CASSFPQGETQYF
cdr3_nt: TGTGCCAGCAGCTTTCCACAGGGGGAGACCCAGTACTTC

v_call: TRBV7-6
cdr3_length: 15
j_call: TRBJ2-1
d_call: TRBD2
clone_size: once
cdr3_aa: CASSPGGGGYNEQFF
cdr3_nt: TGTGCCAGCAGCCCGGGAGGGGGAGGGTACAATGAGCAGTTCTTC

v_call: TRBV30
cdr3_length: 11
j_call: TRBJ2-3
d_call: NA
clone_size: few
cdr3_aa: CAWGAVDTQYF
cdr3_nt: TGTGCCTGGGGAGCGGTAGATACGCAGTATTTT

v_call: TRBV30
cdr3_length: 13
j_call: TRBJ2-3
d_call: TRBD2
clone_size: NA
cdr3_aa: CAWSAVAGGAQYF
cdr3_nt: TGTGCCTGGAGCGCCGTAGCGGGAGGGGCGCAGTATTTT

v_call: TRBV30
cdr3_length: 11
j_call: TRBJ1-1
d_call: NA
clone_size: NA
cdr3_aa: CAWSVGAEAFF
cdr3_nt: TGTGCCTGGAGTGTAGGGGCTGAAGCTTTCTTT